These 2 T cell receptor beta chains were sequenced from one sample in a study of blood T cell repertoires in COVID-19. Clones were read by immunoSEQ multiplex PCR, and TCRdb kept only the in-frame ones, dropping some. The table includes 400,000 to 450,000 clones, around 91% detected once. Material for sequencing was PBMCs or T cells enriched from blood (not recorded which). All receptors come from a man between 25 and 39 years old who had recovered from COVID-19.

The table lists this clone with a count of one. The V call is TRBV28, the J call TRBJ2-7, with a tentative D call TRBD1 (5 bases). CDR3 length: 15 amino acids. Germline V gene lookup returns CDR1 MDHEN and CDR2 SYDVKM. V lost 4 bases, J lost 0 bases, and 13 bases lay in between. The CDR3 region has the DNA TGTGCCAGCAGTTCAGTCAGGGTATACTCCTACGAGCAGTACTTC. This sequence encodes CASSSVRVYSYEQYF.

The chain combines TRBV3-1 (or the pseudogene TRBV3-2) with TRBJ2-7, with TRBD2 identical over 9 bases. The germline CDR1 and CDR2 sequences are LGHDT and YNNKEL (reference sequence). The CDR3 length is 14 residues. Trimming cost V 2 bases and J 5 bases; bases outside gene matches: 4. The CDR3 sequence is CASSQLAGLHEQYF. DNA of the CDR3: TGTGCCAGCAGCCAACTAGCGGGATTACACGAGCAGTACTTC.